The next 20 T cell receptor beta chains were all read from a single sample in a study of regulatory T cells in long-lasting Graves disease. CDR3-region Arm-PCR and iRepertoire HTBI primers produced the TCR beta libraries. TCRdb ran MiXCR on the multiplex PCR reads and lists one entry per CDR3 protein. The data contain under 450,000 distinct CDR3 sequences, roughly a quarter of them singletons. The time point was: persistent/refractory GD, antithyroid drugs over 5 years with positive TRAb. PBMC RNA was the source of the TCR library. The sample here was peripheral blood mononuclear cells (PBMCs), taken when the disease was refractory, from a patient treated with antithyroid drugs. The receptors come from a female donor with Graves disease.

This clonotype was picked up many times. The chain employs TRBV15 and TRBJ2-5, with TRBD2 matching over 9 bases. The junction had 6 bases not matched to a gene; V was cut back by 1 base and J by 3 bases. Germline assignment: CDR1 LNHNV and CDR2 YYDKDF (reference sequence). The CDR3 loop spans 16 amino acids. CDR3 in DNA: TGTGCCACCAGCAGAGTGACTAGCGGAGAGAAAGAGACCCAGTACTTC. This encodes CATSRVTSGEKETQYF.

This clonotype was detected many times. The chain couples TRBV5-1 to TRBJ1-4; D is uncertain. This CDR3 is 13 amino acids long. V lost 4 bases and J 7 bases, leaving 11 bases between the germline ends. CDR1 is SGHRS, CDR2 YFSETQ, per germline. The CDR3: CASSEGWAEKLFF. In nucleotides, the CDR3 is TGCGCCAGCAGCGAGGGTTGGGCTGAAAAACTGTTTTTT.

The V gene is TRBV14, the J gene TRBJ1-1, with D perhaps TRBD1 (5 bases). Germline CDR1 is SGHDN and CDR2 is FVKESK. The CDR3 has 11 residues. Deletions cut 1 base from V and 11 bases from J, with 8 bases between. CDR3 amino acids: CASSQGQWAFF. CDR3 nucleotides: TGTGCCAGCAGCCAAGGACAGTGGGCTTTCTTT.

This clonotype was seen a handful of times. CDR3 nucleotide sequence: TGTGCCATAACCCGACAGGGTGGGGACTATGGCTACACCTTC. The encoded protein is CAITRQGGDYGYTF. The gene calls are TRBV10-3 and TRBJ1-2; 7 positions match TRBD1. The ends lost 9 bases at V and 3 bases at J; junction bases unmatched: 10. CDR3 size: 14 residues. Germline assignment: CDR1 ENHRY and CDR2 SYGVKD.

The chain employs TRBV6-5 and TRBJ1-3; D ambiguous. The CDR3 has 16 residues. Trimming left V 0 bases short and J 0 bases short, with 9 bases between. Per the germline V gene, CDR1 is MNHEY and CDR2 is SVGAGI. The CDR3 region is CASSYSRPSSGNTIYF. The CDR3 DNA reads TGTGCCAGCAGTTACTCGAGGCCGAGCTCTGGAAACACCATATATTTT.

This clonotype was recorded once. This may stem from a read error, because a much larger clone lies one nucleotide away. The chain uses TRBV11-1 and TRBJ2-2; 14 bases agree with TRBD2. After removal of 1 base from V and 4 bases from J, the junction contained 5 bases not matched to a gene. Germline CDR1 reads SGHAT; CDR2 reads FQDESV (reference sequence). CDR3 size: 18 residues. The CDR3 loop reads CASSLEPTSGRATGELFF. The CDR3 bases are TGTGCCAGCAGCTTAGAGCCGACTAGCGGGAGGGCCACCGGGGAGCTGTTTTTT.

The chain joins TRBV12-3 or TRBV12-4 to TRBJ2-3, with 7 bases fitting TRBD2. The V and J ends lost 8 bases and 2 bases, in that order; junction bases with no gene match: 4. The CDR3 totals 13 residues. CDR3 coding DNA: TGTGCCAGCGGGAGGGCCCTCACAGATACGCAGTATTTT. Its protein product is CASGRALTDTQYF.

This clonotype came up a few times. The chain has TRBV19 and TRBJ2-6; tentatively, D is TRBD1 (5 bases). Germline CDR1 reads LNHDA; CDR2 reads SQIVND (reference sequence). The CDR3 runs to 15 residues. V was trimmed by 6 bases and J by 1 base, leaving 10 bases between them. The DNA of the CDR3 is TGTGCCAGTAGCACCACAGGTTCTGGGGCCAACGTCCTGACTTTC. Translation: CASSTTGSGANVLTF.

V gene TRBV20-1 combines with J gene TRBJ1-3, with D perhaps matching TRBD1 (6 bases). V lost 2 bases, J lost 0 bases, and 11 bases lay in between. Germline V gene sequence: CDR1 DFQATT, CDR2 SNEGSKA (reference sequence). CDR3 length equals 15 residues. DNA for the CDR3: TGCAGTGCTAGATCGGGGGCGAGCTCTGGAAACACCATATATTTT. It is translated as CSARSGASSGNTIYF.

This clonotype was found many times. The J gene is TRBJ1-2, the V gene TRBV19; possibly TRBD1 for D (6 bases). V lost 3 bases, J lost 2 bases, and 13 bases lay in between. CDR1 and CDR2 (germline): LNHDA, SQIVND (reference sequence). The CDR3 has 15 residues. The CDR3 sequence is CASSISSGANYGYTF. CDR3 coding DNA: TGTGCCAGTAGTATCTCTTCAGGGGCAAACTATGGCTACACCTTC.

The chain combines TRBV24-1 with TRBJ2-5; D gene uncertain. Deletions cut 3 bases from V and 7 bases from J, with 8 bases between. Germline CDR1 KGHDR, CDR2 SFDVKD. This CDR3 spans 12 amino acids. The CDR3 region is CATSDGPGTQYF. DNA of the CDR3: TGTGCCACCAGTGATGGGCCGGGGACCCAGTACTTC.

This clonotype has only a few counts. This chain uses TRBV7-2 with TRBJ2-5; 9 nucleotides line up with TRBD2. The J call may not be correct, given that the DNA end is closer to TRBJ2-1. The CDR3 loop spans 18 amino acids. Per the germline V gene, CDR1 is SGHTA and CDR2 is FQGNSA. The CDR3 spells CASSLAVSGSASYNEQFF. CDR3 nucleotide sequence: TGTGCCAGCAGCTTAGCGGTTAGCGGGAGTGCCTCCTACAATGAGCAGTTCTTC.

The rearrangement uses TRBV20-1 and TRBJ2-4; 9 nucleotides line up with TRBD2. The J call could be wrong; TRBJ2-5 is a better fit for the DNA end. The CDR3 has 14 amino acids. Germline loops: CDR1 DFQATT, CDR2 SNEGSKA (reference sequence). DNA for the CDR3: TGCAGTGCAAGACCTAGCGGGATAAAAGAGACCCAGTACTTC. Translated: CSARPSGIKETQYF.

This clonotype was observed at least ten times. The V gene is TRBV28, the J gene TRBJ1-4, with 9 bases identical to TRBD1. The CDR3 contains 17 residues. V lost 1 base to trimming and J lost 8 bases; unmatched junction nucleotides: 11. Looked up from germline, CDR1 is MDHEN and CDR2 is SYDVKM. CDR3 coding DNA: TGTGCCAGCAGTTTATCGTACGGGACAGGGCGACGGGAAAAACTGTTTTTT. As protein: CASSLSYGTGRREKLFF.

The gene calls are TRBV28 and TRBJ1-1; the match to TRBD1 covers 10 bases. The CDR3 has 15 amino acids. CDR1 is MDHEN and CDR2 is SYDVKM in the germline V gene. The junction had 8 bases not matched to a gene; V was cut back by 6 bases and J by 4 bases. The DNA for the CDR3 is TGTGCCAGCAGAGGAGCCGGGACAGGGGTCACTGAAGCTTTCTTT. Translating gives CASRGAGTGVTEAFF.

The table lists this clonotype with many counts. The V gene is TRBV10-3, the J gene TRBJ1-2; 10 bases agree with TRBD1. Germline values: CDR1 ENHRY, CDR2 SYGVKD. This CDR3 has 15 amino acids. The V segment lost 6 bases and the J segment 1 base; nucleotides outside the gene matches: 5. This CDR3 reads CAISRDRGVNYGYTF. CDR3 in DNA: TGTGCCATCAGCCGGGACAGGGGAGTTAACTATGGCTACACCTTC.

There are a few counts of this clonotype. The chain is built from TRBV10-1 and TRBJ2-5, with TRBD1 as a possible D gene (6 bases). Trimming stripped 8 bases from V and 0 bases from J, with 16 bases between. Germline CDR1 is WNHNN and CDR2 is SYGVQD (reference sequence). The CDR3 runs 15 residues. This chain's CDR3 is CASQRGGQHQETQYF. Written as DNA, the CDR3 is TGCGCCAGCCAACGCGGTGGACAGCACCAAGAGACCCAGTACTTC.

V gene TRBV4-1 combines with J gene TRBJ1-1; TRBD1 agrees at 12 bases. J lost 5 bases, V lost 3 bases, and 10 bases had no gene match. The CDR3 sequence is 17 residues long. CDR1 is MGHRA and CDR2 is YSYEKL in the germline V gene. The chain's CDR3 is CASSHSGTGGSGTEAFF. The CDR3, as DNA: TGCGCCAGCAGCCATTCCGGGACAGGGGGCTCGGGGACTGAAGCTTTCTTT.

The chain joins TRBV10-3 to TRBJ1-1, with D unclear. V shed 5 bases and J shed 4 bases, with 8 bases lying between them. The CDR3 is made up of 12 amino acids. In germline, CDR1 is ENHRY, CDR2 SYGVKD. The CDR3 nucleotides are TGTGCCATCAGTTCCAGGACCACTGAAGCTTTCTTT. This codes for CAISSRTTEAFF.

This clonotype came up a few times. The gene calls are TRBV7-2 and TRBJ2-5; possibly TRBD1 or TRBD2 for D (5 bases each). Between the trimmed V and J ends, which lost 2 bases and 7 bases, there was a span of 38 bases. This CDR3 contains 22 residues. Looked up from germline, CDR1 is SGHTA and CDR2 is FQGNSA. The CDR3 DNA reads as TGTGCCAGCAGCTTAACCCCACCCGGACGGACGTTCAAGTCCACTAGGGGTAGGACCCAGTACTTC. It translates to CASSLTPPGRTFKSTRGRTQYF.